These T cell receptor beta chains were read from a single sample in a study of long-term antiretroviral therapy in people with HIV. Some clones are missing from TCRdb's copy, which holds only in-frame ones; the method was immunoSEQ multiplex PCR. The table records 10,000 to 15,000 clones, around 77% of them present only once. Material: unsorted PBMCs, obtained 1.3 years after starting antiretroviral therapy. Receptors were obtained from a woman in her late teens or twenties with HIV. Each CDR3 is given with its conserved first and last residue. Each record gives: D gene, V gene, J gene, clone size, CDR3 protein, CDR3 DNA. The D gene is left open where the match is weak. Only some rows state a clone size, as once, few, many or a class for expanded clones.

>TRBD1|TRBV7-3|TRBJ1-1|-
CASSAQGAGNTEAFF
TGTGCCAGCAGCGCACAGGGGGCAGGAAACACTGAAGCTTTCTTT
>TRBD2|TRBV28|TRBJ2-3|-
CASLAGGGTDTQYF
TGTGCCAGCCTAGCGGGAGGGGGGACAGATACGCAGTATTTT
>-|TRBV7-6|TRBJ2-3|-
CASSSSGSSTDTQYF
TGTGCCAGCAGCTCGTCCGGGAGTTCGACAGATACGCAGTATTTT
>-|TRBV5-1|TRBJ2-7|-
CASSLTGGDRDEQYF
TGCGCCAGCAGCTTGACGGGCGGGGACCGTGACGAGCAGTACTTC
>-|TRBV30|TRBJ2-2|-
CAWAHMNTGELFF
TGTGCCTGGGCCCATATGAACACCGGGGAGCTGTTTTTT
>-|TRBV4-2|TRBJ1-4|-
CASSQAALATNEKLFF
TGTGCCAGCAGCCAAGCGGCGCTCGCAACTAATGAAAAACTGTTTTTT
>TRBD2|TRBV9|TRBJ2-2|once
CASSATGLAGPTGELFF
TGTGCCAGCAGCGCTACGGGACTAGCGGGGCCGACCGGGGAGCTGTTTTTT
>TRBD1|TRBV5-6|TRBJ1-2|few
CASSLEGQYGYTF
TGTGCCAGCAGCTTGGAGGGACAGTATGGCTACACCTTC
>-|TRBV11-3|TRBJ2-3|-
CASSSRTAPDTQYF
TGTGCCAGCAGCTCTCGGACAGCCCCAGATACGCAGTATTTT
>-|TRBV6-6|TRBJ2-1|-
CASTQLGQGINEQFF
TGTGCCAGCACCCAGCTGGGGCAGGGAATCAATGAGCAGTTCTTC
>TRBD2|TRBV7-8|TRBJ2-7|-
CASSPLGAGGSEQYF
TGTGCCAGCAGCCCGTTGGGCGCGGGAGGGAGCGAGCAGTACTTC
>TRBD1|TRBV5-5|TRBJ2-2|-
CASTLPGQVNTGELFF
TGTGCCAGCACCCTTCCGGGACAGGTAAACACCGGGGAGCTGTTTTTT
>-|TRBV6-1|TRBJ1-6|-
CASRVRWALDSPLHF
TGTGCCAGCAGAGTGAGGTGGGCGTTGGATTCACCCCTCCACTTT
>-|TRBV28|TRBJ2-5|-
CASSLVSSHQETQYF
TGTGCCAGCAGTTTAGTCTCTAGCCATCAAGAGACCCAGTACTTC
>TRBD1|TRBV18|TRBJ1-4|-
CASSMGQGREKLFF
TGTGCCAGCTCAATGGGACAGGGTAGAGAAAAACTGTTTTTT
>-|TRBV7-9|TRBJ2-5|once
CASARGQETQYF
TGTGCCAGCGCGAGGGGCCAAGAGACCCAGTACTTC